This T cell receptor beta chain was captured in a study of blood T cells in healthy people across ages. The second PCR ran about 6 to 12 cycles with a sample-barcoded 5' primer and J-beta primers. Sequencing recovered at least 3 million CDR3-containing paired-end reads from each sample. TCRdb reprocessed the 5' RACE reads with MiXCR, giving one entry per CDR3 protein. The repertoire holds 1.8 million or so distinct CDR3 sequences, with about two fifths as singletons. This clonotype was observed at least ten times. Antigen specificity is unknown. Study conclusions and caveats: Considered underestimates were the diversity estimates obtained from one million T cells. Roughly linear declines in TCR beta diversity per million T cells occurred with age.

J lost 7 bases, V lost 3 bases, and 3 bases had no gene match. The CDR3 totals 14 residues. Specimen: blood. This receptor was identified in a human donor in good health. This sequence joins TRBV12-3 or TRBV12-4 and TRBJ1-6; 7 nucleotides align to TRBD1. As DNA, the CDR3 is TGTGCCAGCAGTTTGTCAGGGGGAAATTCACCCCTCCACTTT. Translation gives CASSLSGGNSPLHF.